This TCR beta chain was recovered during a study of cytomegalovirus exposure and HLA in healthy donors. The study's findings and limits: As was reported, the HLA-A and HLA-B alleles of most subjects were accurately predicted from TCR beta sequences.

A remark on this clone: Its antigen is unknown.

Nominally healthy donors provided the samples, though records likely missed some immune exposures. The PCR had 60 Vbeta and 13 Jbeta primers. The data were produced by immunoSEQ multiplex PCR, yet TCRdb's version contains in-frame clones alone and is incomplete. Seen here are some 200,000 clones, about 90% observed once, and the top ten hold about 0.23%. The sequence derives from a girl under three years old in good health and CMV-seronegative. The material sequenced was PBMCs.

This CDR3 reads CASSSDRVGVGETQYF. Written as DNA, the CDR3 is TGTGCCAGCAGCTCGGACAGGGTGGGAGTGGGGGAGACCCAGTACTTC. The V and J genes are TRBV2 and TRBJ2-5; TRBD1 aligns across 8 bases. The V gene end was trimmed by 6 bases and the J gene end by 5 bases; junction bases not matched to a gene: 14. This CDR3 comprises 16 residues. From germline, CDR1 is SNHLY and CDR2 FYNNEI.